Presented here are 5 T cell receptor beta chains from one specimen sequenced in a study of response to subunit inactivated influenza vaccine. TCRdb passed the RT-PCR reads through MiXCR, listing each CDR3 protein once. Among 450,000 to 600,000 distinct CDR3 sequences, more than 15% were seen once, and the ten largest hold 2.5% to 3.5%. The sequenced sample was CD4+ T cells sorted from PBMCs, obtained about 24 months after vaccination. All receptors come from a man between 45 and 75 years old who received an inactivated influenza vaccine.

This clonotype occurred a few times. This rearrangement joins TRBV29-1 to TRBJ1-1; D is unresolved. The germline V and J ends were trimmed by 1 base and 7 bases, with 22 bases remaining between them. The CDR3 length is 16 residues. Germline V gene sequence: CDR1 SQVTM, CDR2 ANQGSEA. DNA of the CDR3: TGCAGCGTTGAAGCTGGACGCCGAGGAGGGTGGGTTGAAGCTTTCTTT. This encodes CSVEAGRRGGWVEAFF.

Here the CDR3 reads CASSLEGAPTYGYTF. The DNA of the CDR3 is TGTGCCAGCAGTTTAGAGGGGGCGCCGACCTATGGCTACACCTTC. The V call is TRBV12-3 or TRBV12-4, the J call TRBJ1-2; 7 nucleotides match TRBD1. CDR3 length: 15 residues. V lost 1 base, J lost 4 bases, and 6 bases stayed unmatched.

This clonotype was seen a few times. V usage is TRBV4-1 and J usage is TRBJ2-7; 9 nucleotides agree with TRBD1. Trimming cost V 1 base and J 2 bases; bases outside gene matches: 12. The CDR3 extends over 18 amino acids. The V gene's germline CDR1 is MGHRA and CDR2 YSYEKL. CDR3 sequence reads: CASSQATLGTGNPYEQYF. CDR3 nucleotide sequence: TGCGCCAGCAGCCAAGCGACCCTCGGGACAGGGAATCCCTACGAGCAGTACTTC.

This clonotype has a handful of counts. This sequence joins TRBV4-1 and TRBJ2-7; D may be TRBD1 (6 bases). V gave up 0 bases and J gave up 5 bases, with 26 bases separating them. The germline V gene has CDR1 MGHRA and CDR2 YSYEKL. The CDR3 has 19 residues. The CDR3 protein is CASSQDPVGGDRRIHEQYF. Written as DNA, the CDR3 is TGCGCCAGCAGCCAAGATCCCGTCGGCGGTGACAGGCGGATCCACGAGCAGTACTTC.

The CDR3 reads CASKKLFREDNEKLFF. The CDR3 nucleotides are TGTGCCAGCAAAAAGCTTTTCAGGGAGGACAATGAAAAACTGTTTTTT. The rearrangement links TRBV5-5 to TRBJ1-4; TRBD1 might be the D (5 bases). V was clipped by 6 bases and J by 5 bases, with 20 bases between them. Germline CDR1 reads SGHKS; CDR2 reads YYEKEE (reference sequence). This CDR3 is built from 16 residues.